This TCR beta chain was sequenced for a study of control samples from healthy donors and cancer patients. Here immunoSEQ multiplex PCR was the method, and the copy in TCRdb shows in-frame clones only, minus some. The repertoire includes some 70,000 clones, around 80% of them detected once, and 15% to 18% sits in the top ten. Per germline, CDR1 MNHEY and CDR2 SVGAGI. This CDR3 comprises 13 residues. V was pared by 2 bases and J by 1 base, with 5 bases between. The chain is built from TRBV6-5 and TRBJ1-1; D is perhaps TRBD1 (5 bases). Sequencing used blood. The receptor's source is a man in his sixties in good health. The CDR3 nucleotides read TGTGCCAGCAGTTACGGGACGAACACTGAAGCTTTCTTT. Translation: CASSYGTNTEAFF.